This TCR beta chain was observed in a study of control samples from healthy donors and cancer patients (dated by TCRdb to 2020 to 2021). Its CDR3 holds 16 amino acids, cysteine through phenylalanine. The kept DNA is CDR3 alone, 48 bases in frame from the first base. The germline V gene yields SGHDN for CDR1 and FVKESK for CDR2. V is cut by 1 base and J by 3 bases, and the space between the germline ends is 12 bases. Receptor amplification or capture employed the immunoSEQ multiplex PCR assay. Entries here come from immuneACCESS through TCRdb and include only in-frame sequences with V and J called. Some clones fail to appear in such tables; in the studies checked, an unresolved V gene covers under half of the shortfall, and the cause of the remainder is unknown. This sample is represented by some 95,000 clones; roughly 92% of them were singletons. About 3% of the sample rests with the top ten. Concerning this clone itself: Its antigen is unknown. Per-nucleotide qualities are absent, and no much larger clonotype sits a single base away.

The chain is encoded by TRBV14 joined to TRBJ1-4; matching of 5 bases hints at TRBD1 as the D gene. The receptor's source is a human donor in good health. The donor label of this sample is uncertain. Sequenced material: blood. CDR3 sequence: CASSQGAGSPNEKLFF. In nucleotides, the sequence is TGTGCCAGCAGCCAAGGGGCAGGGAGCCCTAATGAAAAACTGTTTTTT.